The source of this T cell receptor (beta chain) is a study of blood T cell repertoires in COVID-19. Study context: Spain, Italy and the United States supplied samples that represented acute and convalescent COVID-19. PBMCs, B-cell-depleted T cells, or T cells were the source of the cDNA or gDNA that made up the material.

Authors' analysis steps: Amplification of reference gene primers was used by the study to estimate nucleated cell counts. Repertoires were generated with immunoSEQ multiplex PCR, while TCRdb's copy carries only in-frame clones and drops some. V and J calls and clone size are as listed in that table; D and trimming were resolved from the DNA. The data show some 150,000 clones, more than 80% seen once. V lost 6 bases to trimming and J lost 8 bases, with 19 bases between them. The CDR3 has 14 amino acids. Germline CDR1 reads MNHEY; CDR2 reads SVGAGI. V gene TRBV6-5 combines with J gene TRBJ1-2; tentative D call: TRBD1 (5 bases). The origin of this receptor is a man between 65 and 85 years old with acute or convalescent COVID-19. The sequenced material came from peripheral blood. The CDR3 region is CASRPGGMEKGYTF. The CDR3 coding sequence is TGTGCCAGCAGGCCCGGGGGTATGGAGAAGGGCTACACCTTC.